This T cell receptor (beta chain) was profiled in a study of response to subunit inactivated influenza vaccine. TCRdb recomputed calls from the RT-PCR reads with MiXCR, one row per CDR3 protein. Found here are more than 450,000 distinct CDR3 sequences, around 11% of them singletons; the top ten hold 11%. This clonotype was detected a few times. This CDR3 region has 15 residues. Germline loops: CDR1 SGHKS, CDR2 YYEKEE (reference sequence). V shed 4 bases, J shed 0 bases, and the junction held 6 bases outside the gene matches. This same sample was also part of a study on T cells expressing NK-cell markers. From that study: 5'RACE template switching with UMIs generated TCR beta cDNA.

This receptor was obtained from a man aged 45-65 years who received an inactivated influenza vaccine. The chain couples TRBV5-5 to TRBJ1-2, with TRBD1 identical over 7 bases. The sample here was PBMCs from blood, taken on the day of vaccination. CDR3 in DNA: TGTGCCAGCAGCGGGGACAGTCGAGCTAACTATGGCTACACCTTC. The encoded protein is CASSGDSRANYGYTF.